Listed here are 20 T cell receptor beta chains from one sample, sequenced in a study of shared T cell receptors in the human thymus. Measured with immunoSEQ multiplex PCR; TCRdb has only the in-frame clones, and not every one. This table has about 710,000 clones, more than 75% appearing once. These data also featured in a second study, about human thymus T cells.

The sequencing sample was made of thymocytes. The receptors were sampled from a boy under two years old with a congenital heart defect.

The chain has TRBV5-5 and TRBJ2-2, with D tentatively TRBD2 (7 bases). The germline V gene has CDR1 SGHKS and CDR2 YYEKEE (reference sequence). The V gene lost 0 bases and the J gene lost 3 bases, with 18 bases spanning the gap. This CDR3 spans 18 amino acids. The chain's CDR3 is CASSLEGGRAVDTGELFF. The CDR3 nucleotides are TGTGCCAGCAGCTTGGAAGGGGGGAGGGCCGTGGACACCGGGGAGCTGTTTTTT.

The chain recombines TRBV5-1 with TRBJ2-7, with D maybe TRBD1 (5 bases). V lost 3 bases to trimming and J lost 2 bases, with 12 bases between them. From germline, CDR1 is SGHRS and CDR2 YFSETQ. This CDR3 has 14 residues. The CDR3 sequence is CASSSQGPPYEQYF. The CDR3 bases are TGCGCCAGCAGCTCCCAGGGCCCACCCTACGAGCAGTACTTC.

The chain recombines TRBV5-6 with TRBJ2-4; D is perhaps TRBD1 (5 bases). V lost 3 bases, J lost 14 bases, and 15 bases lay in between. CDR1 and CDR2 (germline): SGHDT, YYEEEE. The CDR3 has 12 residues. CDR3 coding DNA: TGTGCCAGCAGCTGGGGCTGGGCCGAGGAGTACTTC. The encoded protein is CASSWGWAEEYF.

The chain carries TRBV19 and TRBJ1-1, with D hard to call. CDR3 length equals 14 residues. V lost 3 bases and J lost 6, with 14 bases in between. Germline CDR1 LNHDA, CDR2 SQIVND (reference sequence). The chain's CDR3 is CASSINPPAAEAFF. CDR3 bases: TGTGCCAGTAGTATTAATCCCCCGGCGGCTGAAGCTTTCTTT.

V and J are TRBV19 and TRBJ1-4; 7 nucleotides align to TRBD1. The CDR3 runs to 13 residues. Germline values: CDR1 LNHDA, CDR2 SQIVND (reference sequence). V shed 11 bases, J shed 5 bases, and the junction held 8 bases outside the gene matches. Here the CDR3 DNA reads TGTGCCGGTCGAGACAGGGACAATGAAAAACTGTTTTTT. As protein: CAGRDRDNEKLFF.

The chain has TRBV6-5 and TRBJ2-1; the match to TRBD1 covers 10 bases. V shed 1 base, J shed 3 bases, and the junction held 3 bases outside the gene matches. Looked up from germline, CDR1 is MNHEY and CDR2 is SVGAGI. CDR3 length: 16 residues. The CDR3, as DNA: TGTGCCAGCAGTTACTTCGGGACAGGGGTCTACAATGAGCAGTTCTTC. Its translation is CASSYFGTGVYNEQFF.

The rearrangement links TRBV13 to TRBJ2-6; D gene ambiguous. The germline CDR1 and CDR2 sequences are PRHDT and FYEKMQ (reference sequence). The CDR3 spans 15 residues. V was shortened by 5 bases and J by 2 bases, with 10 bases between the two germline ends. The CDR3 reads CASSLRHTGANVLTF. The CDR3 region has the DNA TGTGCCAGCAGCCTTAGACATACTGGGGCCAACGTCCTGACTTTC.

The chain combines TRBV11-2 with TRBJ2-3; D gene uncertain. The length of the CDR3 is 15 residues. Trimming cost V 1 base and J 2 bases, with 10 bases left between them. Germline-derived CDR1 and CDR2 are SGHAT and FQNNGV. Here the CDR3 reads CASSLASGFTDTQYF. CDR3 coding DNA: TGTGCCAGCAGCTTAGCGTCAGGATTCACAGATACGCAGTATTTT.

This rearrangement joins TRBV4-1 to TRBJ2-7, with D tentatively TRBD2 (5 bases). Trimming shortened V by 1 base and J by 3 bases, and 16 bases separated the two germline ends. The CDR3 runs to 16 residues. Per the germline V gene, CDR1 is MGHRA and CDR2 is YSYEKL. The CDR3 sequence is CASSQGPGIYDYEQYF. The CDR3 DNA reads as TGCGCCAGCAGCCAAGGACCCGGGATTTACGACTACGAGCAGTACTTC.

The gene calls are TRBV4-3 and TRBJ2-2; no clear D gene. CDR1 and CDR2 (germline): LGHNA, YSLEER. The CDR3 totals 14 residues. Trimming pared 4 bases from V and 6 bases from J, leaving 12 bases between. CDR3 protein: CASSPNSGAGELFF. The CDR3 region has the DNA TGCGCCAGCAGCCCAAACTCAGGCGCCGGGGAGCTGTTTTTT.

The chain links TRBV27 to TRBJ1-2; D is perhaps TRBD1 (6 bases). Germline loops: CDR1 MNHEY, CDR2 SMNVEV (reference sequence). Trimming took 5 bases from V and 8 from J, leaving 18 bases between them. The CDR3 has 14 residues. CDR3 in amino acids: CASSPPAGAGGYTF. The CDR3 bases are TGTGCCAGCAGTCCGCCCGCAGGGGCTGGGGGCTACACCTTC.

V usage is TRBV6-4 and J usage is TRBJ2-2; 7 bases line up with TRBD2. This CDR3 is 16 amino acids long. V dropped 2 bases and J dropped 0; count of bases not matched to a gene: 3. Germline assignment: CDR1 MRHNA and CDR2 SNTAGT. The CDR3 nucleotides read TGTGCCAGCAGTGACGGCCTAGCGGCGAACACCGGGGAGCTGTTTTTT. Encoded protein: CASSDGLAANTGELFF.

This clone was recorded a few times. The rearrangement links TRBV29-1 to TRBJ1-4; weak D call: TRBD1 (5 bases). The germline CDR1 and CDR2 sequences are SQVTM and ANQGSEA. V was pared by 7 bases and J by 3 bases, with 24 bases between. The CDR3 has 17 residues. The CDR3 spells CSGLVRVNVLANEKLFF. The DNA of the CDR3 is TGCAGCGGCTTAGTCAGGGTGAATGTTCTCGCTAATGAAAAACTGTTTTTT. Based on the CDR3 plus reference TRBV29-1 and TRBJ1-4, the full variable domain is SAVISQKPSRDICQRGTSLTIQCQVDSQVTMMFWYRQQPGQSLTLIATANQGSEATYESGFVIDKFPISRPNLTFSTLTVSNMSPEDSSIYLCSGLVRVNVLANEKLFFGSGTQLSVL.

The rearrangement joins TRBV27 to TRBJ2-7; 9 positions agree with TRBD1. The CDR3 consists of 15 residues. Germline-derived CDR1 and CDR2 are MNHEY and SMNVEV (reference sequence). Trimming at V came to 6 bases and at J to 6 bases, leaving 12 bases not matched to a gene. The CDR3 sequence: CASRTLQGARSEQYF. CDR3 DNA sequence: TGTGCCAGCAGGACTTTACAGGGGGCGCGTAGCGAGCAGTACTTC.

The chain joins TRBV9 to TRBJ1-1, with a tentative D call TRBD1 (5 bases). Germline assignment: CDR1 SGDLS and CDR2 YYNGEE. With 0 bases removed from V and 1 base from J, the gap between germline ends came to 13 bases. The CDR3 contains 16 residues. The CDR3 protein is CASSVATGGQNTEAFF. Written as DNA, the CDR3 is TGTGCCAGCAGCGTAGCTACAGGTGGGCAGAACACTGAAGCTTTCTTT.

This clone has just one count. The gene calls are TRBV29-1 and TRBJ1-4; D unresolved. CDR1 SQVTM and CDR2 ANQGSEA come from the germline V gene. The V end was cut by 4 bases, the J end by 7 bases, with 10 bases between. The CDR3 spans 12 residues. Here the CDR3 reads CSVAELPEKLFF. The CDR3 region has the DNA TGCAGCGTTGCCGAACTCCCTGAAAAACTGTTTTTT. Drawing the rest from reference TRBV29-1 and TRBJ1-4, the complete variable domain is SAVISQKPSRDICQRGTSLTIQCQVDSQVTMMFWYRQQPGQSLTLIATANQGSEATYESGFVIDKFPISRPNLTFSTLTVSNMSPEDSSIYLCSVAELPEKLFFGSGTQLSVL.

The chain recombines TRBV4-3 with TRBJ2-7; 13 bases are shared with TRBD2. This CDR3 region has 19 residues. With V trimmed by 0 bases and J by 3 bases, 11 bases remained unmatched. Looked up from germline, CDR1 is LGHNA and CDR2 is YSLEER. Here the CDR3 reads CASSQETLAGTSGNYEQYF. As DNA, the CDR3 is TGCGCCAGCAGCCAAGAGACCCTCGCCGGGACTAGCGGGAACTACGAGCAGTACTTC.

The chain uses TRBV6-5 and TRBJ1-1, with 10 bases lining up with TRBD1. In germline, CDR1 is MNHEY, CDR2 SVGAGI. There are 16 residues in the CDR3. V dropped 4 bases and J dropped 1; count of bases not matched to a gene: 6. CDR3 coding DNA: TGTGCCAGCAGTTCGGGACAGGGGTATAAGAACACTGAAGCTTTCTTT. It codes for CASSSGQGYKNTEAFF.

The chain joins TRBV28 to TRBJ1-2; D is undetermined. Trimming removed 4 bases at V and 1 base at J, with 10 bases between. Germline V CDR1 and CDR2: MDHEN, SYDVKM. CDR3 length: 14 residues. The CDR3 loop is CASSSAAHNYGYTF. The CDR3 DNA sequence: TGTGCCAGCAGTTCCGCGGCACATAACTATGGCTACACCTTC.

The DNA of the CDR3 is TGCGCCAGCAGCGTACCTAATCCCTACAATGAGCAGTTCTTC. Protein: CASSVPNPYNEQFF. The rearrangement joins TRBV5-1 to TRBJ2-1; no clear D. Trimming removed 4 bases at V and 2 bases at J, with 10 bases between. CDR3 length equals 14 residues. The germline CDR1 and CDR2 sequences are SGHRS and YFSETQ. The full variable domain, rest sourced from reference TRBV5-1 and TRBJ2-1, is KAGVTQTPRYLIKTRGQQVTLSCSPISGHRSVSWYQQTPGQGLQFLFEYFSETQRNKGNFPGRFSGRQFSNSRSEMNVSTLELGDSALYLCASSVPNPYNEQFFGPGTRLTVL.